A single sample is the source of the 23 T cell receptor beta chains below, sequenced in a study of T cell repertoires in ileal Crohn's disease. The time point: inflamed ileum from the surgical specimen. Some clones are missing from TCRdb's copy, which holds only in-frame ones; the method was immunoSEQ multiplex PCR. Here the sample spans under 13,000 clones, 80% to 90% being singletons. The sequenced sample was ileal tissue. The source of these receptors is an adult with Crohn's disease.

The CDR3 loop reads CASRTGEAGELFF. The CDR3 DNA sequence: TGTGCCAGCAGGACAGGGGAGGCCGGGGAGCTGTTTTTT. The chain uses TRBV6-5 and TRBJ2-2, with 8 bases identical to TRBD1. After removal of 6 bases from V and 6 bases from J, the junction contained 3 bases not matched to a gene. The CDR3 is 13 residues long. Germline-derived CDR1 and CDR2 are MNHEY and SVGAGI.

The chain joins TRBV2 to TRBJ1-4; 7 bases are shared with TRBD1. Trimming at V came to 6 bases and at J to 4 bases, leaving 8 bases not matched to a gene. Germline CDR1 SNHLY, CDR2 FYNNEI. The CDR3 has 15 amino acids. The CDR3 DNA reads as TGTGCCAGCAGAATAGACAGGGTCGGTAATGAAAAACTGTTTTTT. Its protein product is CASRIDRVGNEKLFF.

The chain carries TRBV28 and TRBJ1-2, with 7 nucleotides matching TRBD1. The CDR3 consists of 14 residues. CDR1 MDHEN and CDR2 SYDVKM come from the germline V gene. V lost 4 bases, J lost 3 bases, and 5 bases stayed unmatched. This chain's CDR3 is CASSSTGPDYGYTF. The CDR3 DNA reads TGTGCCAGCAGTTCGACAGGGCCTGACTATGGCTACACCTTC.

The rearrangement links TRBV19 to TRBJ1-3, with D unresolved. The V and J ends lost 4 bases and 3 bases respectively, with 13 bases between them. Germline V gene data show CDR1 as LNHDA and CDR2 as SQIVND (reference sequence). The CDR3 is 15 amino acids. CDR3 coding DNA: TGTGCCAGTAGTAAACTTCATAACCTTGGAAACACCATATATTTT. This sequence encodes CASSKLHNLGNTIYF. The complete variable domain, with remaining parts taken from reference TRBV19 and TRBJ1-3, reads DGGITQSPKYLFRKEGQNVTLSCEQNLNHDAMYWYRQDPGQGLRLIYYSQIVNDFQKGDIAEGYSVSREKKESFPLTVTSAQKNPTAFYLCASSKLHNLGNTIYFGEGSWLTVV.

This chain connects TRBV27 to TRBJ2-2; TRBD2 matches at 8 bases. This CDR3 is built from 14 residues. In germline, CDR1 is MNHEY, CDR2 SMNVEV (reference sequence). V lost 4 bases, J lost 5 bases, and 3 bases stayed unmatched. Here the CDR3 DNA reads TGTGCCAGCAGTTGGACTAGCCGGACCGGGGAGCTGTTTTTT. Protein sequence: CASSWTSRTGELFF.

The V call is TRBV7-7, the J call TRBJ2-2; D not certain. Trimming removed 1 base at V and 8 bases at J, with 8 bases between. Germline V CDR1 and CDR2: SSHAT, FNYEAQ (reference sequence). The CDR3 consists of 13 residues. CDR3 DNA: TGTGCCAGCAGCTTAGGTTTGATGGGGGAGCTGTTTTTT. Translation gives CASSLGLMGELFF.

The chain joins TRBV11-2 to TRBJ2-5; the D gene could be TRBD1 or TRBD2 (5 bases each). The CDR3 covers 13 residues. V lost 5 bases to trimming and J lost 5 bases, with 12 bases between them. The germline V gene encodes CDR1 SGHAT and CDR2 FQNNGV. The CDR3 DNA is TGTGCCAGCAGCAAGGGGACCGGGGAGACCCAGTACTTC. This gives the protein CASSKGTGETQYF.

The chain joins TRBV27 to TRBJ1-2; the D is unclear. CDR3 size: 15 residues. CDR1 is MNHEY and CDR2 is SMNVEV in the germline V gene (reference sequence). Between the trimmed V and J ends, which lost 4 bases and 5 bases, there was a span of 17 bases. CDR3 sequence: CASSSTGPGVYGYTF. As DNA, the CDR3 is TGTGCCAGCAGTTCAACCGGGCCTGGGGTTTATGGCTACACCTTC.

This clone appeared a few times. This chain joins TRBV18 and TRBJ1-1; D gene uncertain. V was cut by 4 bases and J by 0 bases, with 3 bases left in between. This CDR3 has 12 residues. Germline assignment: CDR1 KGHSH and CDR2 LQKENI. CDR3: CASSQMNTEAFF. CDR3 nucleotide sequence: TGTGCCAGCTCACAAATGAACACTGAAGCTTTCTTT.

Written as DNA, the CDR3 is TGTGCCTGGAAGGGGGCGACAAACACTGAAGCTTTCTTT. Encoded protein: CAWKGATNTEAFF. J is TRBJ1-1 and V is TRBV30; 7 nucleotides align to TRBD1. J was trimmed by 2 bases and V by 4 bases; bases with no gene match: 4. Germline V gene lookup returns CDR1 GTSNPN and CDR2 SVGIG (reference sequence). This CDR3 spans 13 amino acids.

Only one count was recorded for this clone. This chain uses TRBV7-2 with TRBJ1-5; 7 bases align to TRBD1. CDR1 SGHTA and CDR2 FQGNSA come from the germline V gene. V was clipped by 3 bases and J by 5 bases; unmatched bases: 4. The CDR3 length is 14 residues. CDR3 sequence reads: CASSLARGDQPQHF. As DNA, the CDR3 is TGTGCCAGCAGCTTGGCCAGGGGGGATCAGCCCCAGCATTTT.

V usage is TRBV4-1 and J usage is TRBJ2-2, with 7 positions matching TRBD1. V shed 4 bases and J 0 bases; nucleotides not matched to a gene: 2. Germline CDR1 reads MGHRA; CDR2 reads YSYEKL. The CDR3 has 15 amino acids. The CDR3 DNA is TGCGCCAGCAGCCGCGGACAGGCGAACACCGGGGAGCTGTTTTTT. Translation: CASSRGQANTGELFF.

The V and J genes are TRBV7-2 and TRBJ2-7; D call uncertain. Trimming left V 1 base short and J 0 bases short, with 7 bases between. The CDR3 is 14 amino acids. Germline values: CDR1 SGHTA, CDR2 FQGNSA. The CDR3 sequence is CASSLGPRSYEQYF. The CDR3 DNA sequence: TGTGCCAGCAGCTTAGGGCCCCGCTCCTACGAGCAGTACTTC.

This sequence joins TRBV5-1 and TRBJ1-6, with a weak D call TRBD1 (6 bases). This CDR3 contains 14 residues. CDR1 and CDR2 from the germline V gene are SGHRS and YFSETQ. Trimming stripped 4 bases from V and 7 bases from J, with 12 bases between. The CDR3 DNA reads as TGCGCCAGCAGCCTGGACAGTACGAATTCACCCCTCCACTTT. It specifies CASSLDSTNSPLHF.

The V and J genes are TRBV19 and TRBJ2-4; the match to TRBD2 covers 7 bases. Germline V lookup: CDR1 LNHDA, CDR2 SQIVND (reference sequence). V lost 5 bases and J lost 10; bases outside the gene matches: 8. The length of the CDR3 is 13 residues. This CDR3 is CASSEMTSRIQYF. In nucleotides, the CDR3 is TGTGCCAGTAGTGAGATGACTAGCCGGATTCAGTACTTC.

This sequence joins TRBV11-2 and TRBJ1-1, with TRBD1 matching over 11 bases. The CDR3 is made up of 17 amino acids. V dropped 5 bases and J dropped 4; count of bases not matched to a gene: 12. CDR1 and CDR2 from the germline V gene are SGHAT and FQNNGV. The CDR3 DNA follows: TGTGCCAGCAGCGGGATCCGGACAGGGGGCGCAGGCACTGAAGCTTTCTTT. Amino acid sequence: CASSGIRTGGAGTEAFF.

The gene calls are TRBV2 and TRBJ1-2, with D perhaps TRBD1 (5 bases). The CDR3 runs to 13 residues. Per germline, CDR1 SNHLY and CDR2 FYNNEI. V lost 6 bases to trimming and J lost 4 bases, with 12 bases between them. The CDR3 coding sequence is TGTGCCAGCAGGTGGGGGAAGTCCTATGGCTACACCTTC. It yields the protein CASRWGKSYGYTF.

CDR3 residues: CASSPVASGNTIYF. CDR3 sequence (DNA): TGTGCCAGCTCTCCTGTGGCTTCTGGAAACACCATATATTTT. The V and J genes are TRBV27 and TRBJ1-3; D call uncertain. The CDR3 is made up of 14 amino acids. Trimming removed 8 bases from V and 1 base from J, with 12 bases in between. Germline CDR1 is MNHEY and CDR2 is SMNVEV (reference sequence).

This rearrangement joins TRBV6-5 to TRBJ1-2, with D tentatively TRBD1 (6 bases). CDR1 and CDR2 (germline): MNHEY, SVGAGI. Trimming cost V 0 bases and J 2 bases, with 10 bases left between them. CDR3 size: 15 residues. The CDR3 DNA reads TGTGCCAGCAGTTACTCCCCAACAGGGAACTATGGCTACACCTTC. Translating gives CASSYSPTGNYGYTF.

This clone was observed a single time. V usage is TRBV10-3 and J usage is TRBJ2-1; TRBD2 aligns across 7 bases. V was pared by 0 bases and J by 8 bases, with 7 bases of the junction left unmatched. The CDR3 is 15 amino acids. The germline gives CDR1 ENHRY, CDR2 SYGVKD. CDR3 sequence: CAISESREGGDEQFF. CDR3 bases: TGTGCCATCAGTGAGTCGAGGGAGGGCGGCGATGAGCAGTTCTTC.

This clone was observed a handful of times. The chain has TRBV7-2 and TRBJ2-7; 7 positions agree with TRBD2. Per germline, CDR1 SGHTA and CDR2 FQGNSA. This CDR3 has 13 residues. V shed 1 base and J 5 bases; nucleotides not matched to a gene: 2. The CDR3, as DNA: TGTGCCAGCAGCTTAGAGGGAGGGCACGAGCAGTACTTC. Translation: CASSLEGGHEQYF.

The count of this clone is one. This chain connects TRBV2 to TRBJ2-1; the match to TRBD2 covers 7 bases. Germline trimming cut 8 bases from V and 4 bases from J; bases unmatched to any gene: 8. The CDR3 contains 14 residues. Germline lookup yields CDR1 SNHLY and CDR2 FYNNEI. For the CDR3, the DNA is TGTGCCAGCCGACGCGGGGAGGGTTACAATGAGCAGTTCTTC. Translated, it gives CASRRGEGYNEQFF.

This chain's CDR3 is CASSPTSDKNTEAFF. In DNA form, the CDR3 reads TGCGCCAGCAGCCCGACCTCTGATAAGAACACTGAAGCTTTCTTT. The gene calls are TRBV5-1 and TRBJ1-1; D is unclear. Germline lookup yields CDR1 SGHRS and CDR2 YFSETQ. The CDR3 spans 15 residues. The V and J ends lost 4 bases and 1 base respectively, with 14 bases between them.